This T cell receptor (beta chain) was recovered during a study of T cells after somatic rescue of genetic block. This clone was detected only once. The data were produced by immunoSEQ multiplex PCR, yet TCRdb's version contains in-frame clones alone and is incomplete. Among 10,000 to 15,000 clones, roughly two thirds were seen once, and the ten largest hold about 21%. This CDR3 has 13 amino acids. The V gene's germline CDR1 is SGHTA and CDR2 FQGNSA. After removal of 3 bases from V and 5 bases from J, the junction contained 2 bases not matched to a gene. V usage is TRBV7-2 and J usage is TRBJ2-5; 8 bases align to TRBD1. The receptor was derived from a boy younger than 18. The sequencing sample was made of peripheral blood mononuclear cells (PBMCs). Written as DNA, the CDR3 is TGTGCCAGCAGCTTCACAGGGGGGGAGACCCAGTACTTC. It specifies CASSFTGGETQYF. Full variable domain (remainder filled in from reference TRBV7-2 and TRBJ2-5): GAGVSQSPSNKVTEKGKDVELRCDPISGHTALYWYRQSLGQGLEFLIYFQGNSAPDKSGLPSDRFSAERTGGSVSTLTIQRTQQEDSAVYLCASSFTGGETQYFGPGTRLLVL.